This TCR beta chain was observed in a study of OX40 agonist ivuxolimab in advanced cancers. Assay: immunoSEQ multiplex PCR; the TCRdb copy retains only in-frame clones and omits some. The sample has some 39,000 clones; about 81% are singletons. CDR3 length equals 16 residues. CDR1 SGHRS and CDR2 YFSETQ come from the germline V gene. V trimming: 2 bases; J trimming: 0 bases; junction bases outside the gene matches: 8. Whole-study findings and limits: The study found that CD8+ T cells averaged more expanded clones than CD4+. Some nonresponders also had low normalized T-cell clonal expansion. In the expanded peripheral T cells, antigen specificity was never determined.

About this clone itself: Its specificity is unknown.

The sequencing used CD4+ or CD8+ T cells sorted from blood, collected in a trial of the OX40 agonist ivuxolimab. V gene TRBV5-1 combines with J gene TRBJ2-7; 7 bases fit TRBD2. This clonotype originated in an adult with an advanced solid tumor such as melanoma, head and neck, liver or kidney cancer. CDR3 nucleotide sequence: TGCGCCAGCAGCTTCGAACGGGCGGGAGCCTCCTACGAGCAGTACTTC. Amino acids: CASSFERAGASYEQYF. The full variable domain, completed using reference TRBV5-1 and TRBJ2-7, is KAGVTQTPRYLIKTRGQQVTLSCSPISGHRSVSWYQQTPGQGLQFLFEYFSETQRNKGNFPGRFSGRQFSNSRSEMNVSTLELGDSALYLCASSFERAGASYEQYFGPGTRLTVT.